One sample yielded the 4 T cell receptor beta chains listed below, sequenced in a study of regulatory dendritic cells for organ transplantation. No antigen is known for these receptors. Libraries were prepared by immunoSEQ multiplex PCR; TCRdb keeps only in-frame clonotypes and omits some of them. The sample has some 11,000 clones, nearly 80% seen once; the top ten hold around 1%. CFSE-labeled sorted T cells met regulatory or mature dendritic cells for four to five days. The sequenced material came from naive CD8+ T cells from blood cultured with regulatory dendritic cells. This sample's subset: CD45RA+ naive T cells. The receptor set was obtained from a human donor in good health.

The rearrangement uses TRBV11-2 and TRBJ1-6; TRBD1 aligns across 8 bases. CDR1 and CDR2 from the germline V gene are SGHAT and FQNNGV. The CDR3 runs 15 residues. The V gene end was trimmed by 7 bases and the J gene end by 6 bases; junction bases not matched to a gene: 8. The CDR3 spells CASNLPGQVNSPLHF. The CDR3 coding sequence is TGTGCCAGCAACCTCCCGGGACAGGTTAATTCACCCCTCCACTTT.

CDR3 protein: CALGVKTGELFF. In DNA form, the CDR3 reads TGTGCCCTTGGAGTGAAGACCGGGGAGCTGTTTTTT. The genes are TRBV10-3 and TRBJ2-2, with D hard to call. Germline loops: CDR1 ENHRY, CDR2 SYGVKD. Trimming took 11 bases from V and 5 from J, leaving 12 bases between them. The CDR3 contains 12 residues.

This clone was counted once. The gene calls are TRBV2 and TRBJ2-3; TRBD2 agrees at 10 bases. The junction had 14 bases not matched to a gene; V was cut back by 6 bases and J by 8 bases. Germline CDR1 is SNHLY and CDR2 is FYNNEI. The CDR3 extends over 16 amino acids. CDR3 DNA: TGTGCCAGCAGCCTACTAGCGGGGCCGGTCAAGGGTACGCAGTATTTT. This codes for CASSLLAGPVKGTQYF. The full variable domain, rest sourced from reference TRBV2 and TRBJ2-3, is EPEVTQTPSHQVTQMGQEVILRCVPISNHLYFYWYRQILGQKVEFLVSFYNNEISEKSEIFDDQFSVERPDGSNFTLKIRSTKLEDSAMYFCASSLLAGPVKGTQYFGPGTRLTVL.

The chain carries TRBV7-9 and TRBJ2-7; weak D call: TRBD2 (5 bases). The CDR3 is made up of 12 amino acids. Germline CDR1 and CDR2: SEHNR and FQNEAQ (reference sequence). V gave up 5 bases and J gave up 3 bases, with 8 bases separating them. DNA for the CDR3: TGTGCCAGCAGCACCGACTACTACGAGCAGTACTTC. Translation: CASSTDYYEQYF.